The sequence of this TCR beta chain was determined in a study of cytomegalovirus exposure and HLA in healthy donors. Primers included in the PCR were 60 Vbeta and 13 Jbeta primers. Sequencing used immunoSEQ multiplex PCR; TCRdb keeps in-frame clones, though not all of them. The sample yields roughly 130,000 clones, around 72% seen once. This sequence originates from a human donor in good health. Sequenced: PBMCs.

CDR3 nucleotide sequence: TGTGCCAGCAGACGCGGGGGTGGGCCCCAGCATTTT. Protein product: CASRRGGGPQHF. V and J are TRBV28 and TRBJ1-5; weak D call: TRBD1 (5 bases). Germline CDR1 is MDHEN and CDR2 is SYDVKM. The V end lost 6 bases, the J end lost 9 bases, and 12 bases lay between the germline ends. The CDR3 sequence is 12 residues long.